These T cell receptor beta chains were read from a single sample in a study of T cells in Graves' hyperthyroidism and ophthalmopathy. TCRdb itself ran the multiplex PCR reads through MiXCR, one entry per CDR3 protein. The table lists 730,000 or so distinct CDR3 sequences, around a sixth of them singletons. What was sequenced was blood. These receptors came from a woman aged 45-65 years with Graves' hyperthyroidism that later progressed to Graves' ophthalmopathy. The CDR3 runs from the conserved cysteine through the conserved F or W. The D gene is left open where the match is weak. For some rows the clone size is stated as once, few or many, or as a class when expanded; others skip it.

J gene | clone size | V gene | D gene | CDR3 protein | CDR3 DNA
TRBJ2-3 | - | TRBV19 | - | CASASGLSTDTQYF | TGTGCCAGTGCCTCAGGGCTTAGTACAGATACGCAGTATTTT
TRBJ1-1 | - | TRBV27 | - | CASSLFGLGVSRQIRGGTEAFF | TGTGCCAGCAGTTTATTTGGATTGGGGGTGAGCCGACAGATAAGGGGGGGCACTGAAGCTTTCTTT
TRBJ2-2 | many | TRBV3-1 | - | CASSQRARETGELFF | TGTGCCAGCAGCCAACGCGCGCGAGAAACCGGGGAGCTGTTTTTT
TRBJ1-5 | few | TRBV10-3 | - | CAISLQGGSNQPQHF | TGTGCCATCAGTCTACAGGGAGGGAGCAATCAGCCCCAGCATTTT
TRBJ2-3 | many | TRBV11-2 | - | CASSLVGGRATDTQYF | TGTGCCAGCAGCTTAGTCGGGGGGCGCGCCACAGATACGCAGTATTTT
TRBJ1-6 | - | TRBV6-5 | TRBD1 | CASSYSGQELDSPLHF | TGTGCCAGCAGTTACTCGGGACAGGAATTGGATTCACCCCTCCACTTT
TRBJ2-5 | many | TRBV6-1 | - | CASSGTRGKGETQYF | TGTGCCAGCAGTGGGACGCGGGGAAAGGGAGAGACCCAGTACTTC
TRBJ2-5 | many | TRBV6-1 | TRBD1 | CASRADRGWETQYF | TGTGCCAGCAGAGCCGACAGGGGATGGGAGACCCAGTACTTC
TRBJ2-1 | many | TRBV2 | TRBD1 | CASSGTGVSYNEQFF | TGTGCCAGCAGTGGGACAGGGGTTTCCTACAATGAGCAGTTCTTC
TRBJ2-7 | few | TRBV12-3/TRBV12-4 | TRBD1 | CASSLALGGAAEQYF | TGTGCCAGCAGTTTAGCGCTAGGGGGCGCCGCCGAGCAGTACTTC